This T cell receptor (beta chain) was obtained from a study of blood T cells in healthy people across ages. General study findings and limits: Diversity of TCR beta per million T cells declined in a roughly linear way with age. TCR beta diversity correlated strongly with naive T cell percentage.

Donors gave around 10 milliliters of peripheral blood apiece. The second PCR ran about 7 to 12 cycles with a sample-barcoded 5' primer and J-beta primers. TCRdb reanalysed the 5' RACE reads using MiXCR and keeps one entry per CDR3 protein. Of some 1.5 million distinct CDR3 sequences in the sample, approximately 43% were seen once. With 2 bases removed from V and 7 bases from J, the gap between germline ends came to 14 bases. Germline CDR1 and CDR2: PRHDT and FYEKMQ (reference sequence). The CDR3 length is 15 residues. As to this clonotype: The antigen remains unidentified.

Sequences were obtained from blood. This chain connects TRBV13 to TRBJ1-4; D possibly corresponds to TRBD1 (6 bases). This sequence originates from a woman aged 18-29 years in good health. CDR3 DNA: TGTGCCAGCAGCTTATCGGGGGCGTTCGGTGAAAAACTGTTTTTT. It translates to CASSLSGAFGEKLFF. Drawing the rest from reference TRBV13 and TRBJ1-4, the complete variable domain is AAGVIQSPRHLIKEKRETATLKCYPIPRHDTVYWYQQGPGQDPQFLISFYEKMQSDKGSIPDRFSAQQFSDYHSELNMSSLELGDSALYFCASSLSGAFGEKLFFGSGTQLSVL.